Below, 16 T cell receptor beta chains from the same sample are listed, as sequenced in a study of long-term antiretroviral therapy in people with HIV. Sequencing used immunoSEQ v3.0 at survey level. Assay: immunoSEQ multiplex PCR; the TCRdb copy retains only in-frame clones and omits some. The data show 35,000 or so clones, roughly 94% seen once. Sequenced here: unsorted PBMCs, sampled 4.1 years after starting antiretroviral therapy. These receptors all come from a woman aged 45-65 years with HIV.

The chain carries TRBV15 and TRBJ2-1, with 7 bases that match TRBD2. J was trimmed by 4 bases and V by 1 base; bases with no gene match: 10. The CDR3 spans 17 residues. Per the germline V gene, CDR1 is LNHNV and CDR2 is YYDKDF (reference sequence). CDR3 nucleotide sequence: TGTGCCACCAGCAGAGGCGAAGGGCTAGCGGAGTACAATGAGCAGTTCTTC. This codes for CATSRGEGLAEYNEQFF.

This chain links TRBV7-9 with TRBJ2-3; 10 bases agree with TRBD2. With V trimmed by 2 bases and J by 5 bases, 7 bases remained unmatched. The germline CDR1 and CDR2 sequences are SEHNR and FQNEAQ (reference sequence). This CDR3 has 16 amino acids. This chain's CDR3 is CASSLWLAGEGDTQYF. Here the CDR3 DNA reads TGTGCCAGCAGCTTATGGCTAGCGGGAGAGGGAGATACGCAGTATTTT.

A word on this clone: The DNA is omitted, as the CDR3 cannot be located on it reliably, and the CDR3 follows TCRdb's listing. The J gene is TRBJ2-2, the V gene TRBV12-1; the table gives TRBD2 as D, unverified against the DNA. TRBV12-1 is flagged as a pseudogene. The CDR3 extends over 14 residues, inclusive of both ends. CDR3 protein: CASSWAGGSGELFF.

The V and J genes are TRBV6-5 and TRBJ1-2; maybe TRBD1 (5 bases). V shed 5 bases and J shed 8 bases, with 15 bases lying between them. The CDR3 is made up of 13 amino acids. Germline CDR1 reads MNHEY; CDR2 reads SVGAGI. CDR3 in amino acids: CASSTTGRGGYTF. DNA of the CDR3: TGTGCCAGCAGTACCACGGGACGAGGGGGCTACACCTTC.

The V gene is TRBV9, the J gene TRBJ2-2; 9 positions agree with TRBD2. The CDR3 extends over 16 amino acids. J lost 2 bases, V lost 7 bases, and 9 bases had no gene match. The V gene's germline CDR1 is SGDLS and CDR2 YYNGEE. The CDR3 is CASGLLAGRNTGELFF. Here the CDR3 DNA reads TGTGCCAGCGGCCTTCTAGCGGGGAGAAACACCGGGGAGCTGTTTTTT.

The chain recombines TRBV6-5 with TRBJ2-1; maybe TRBD2 (7 bases). The germline V gene has CDR1 MNHEY and CDR2 SVGAGI. The CDR3 is 15 amino acids. Trimming stripped 6 bases from V and 0 bases from J, with 12 bases between. CDR3 sequence reads: CASSRGGRSYNEQFF. The CDR3 nucleotides read TGTGCCAGCAGCCGCGGGGGCCGCTCCTACAATGAGCAGTTCTTC.

The chain uses TRBV7-2 and TRBJ1-2; D is possibly TRBD1 (6 bases). Per the germline V gene, CDR1 is SGHTA and CDR2 is FQGNSA. This CDR3 region has 15 residues. Trimming cost V 1 base and J 4 bases, with 13 bases left between them. The CDR3 protein is CASSLVRGLAYGYTF. The CDR3 DNA is TGTGCCAGCAGCTTAGTAAGGGGGTTAGCCTATGGCTACACCTTC.

The chain combines TRBV10-1 with TRBJ1-1; no definite D call. Looked up from germline, CDR1 is WNHNN and CDR2 is SYGVQD (reference sequence). V shed 6 bases and J shed 4 bases, with 12 bases lying between them. The CDR3 runs 13 residues. Here the CDR3 DNA reads TGCGCCAGCAGCGGACGGCTAGGCACTGAAGCTTTCTTT. Amino acids: CASSGRLGTEAFF.

The rearrangement joins TRBV5-1 to TRBJ1-5; D is uncertain. V shed 0 bases and J shed 0 bases, with 7 bases lying between them. The CDR3 runs 15 residues. CDR1 and CDR2 from the germline V gene are SGHRS and YFSETQ. CDR3 nucleotide sequence: TGCGCCAGCAGCTTGGACGGGGATAGCAATCAGCCCCAGCATTTT. It specifies CASSLDGDSNQPQHF.

The chain recombines TRBV2 with TRBJ2-7, with a weak D call TRBD1 (6 bases). This CDR3 is 13 amino acids long. Germline V CDR1 and CDR2: SNHLY, FYNNEI. V lost 5 bases and J lost 3, with 11 bases in between. This CDR3 reads CASSPTGDYEQYF. As DNA, the CDR3 is TGTGCCAGCAGTCCGACAGGAGACTACGAGCAGTACTTC.

The V call is TRBV6-6, the J call TRBJ2-3; 7 bases are shared with TRBD1. CDR1 and CDR2 from the germline V gene are MNHNY and SVGAGI (reference sequence). With V trimmed by 6 bases and J by 0 bases, 3 bases remained unmatched. The CDR3 spans 14 residues. The CDR3 loop reads CASSRGISTDTQYF. Here the CDR3 DNA reads TGTGCCAGCAGCAGGGGGATTAGCACAGATACGCAGTATTTT.

V usage is TRBV5-4 and J usage is TRBJ2-7; D may match TRBD1 or TRBD2 (5 bases each). The CDR3 has 15 residues. The V end was cut by 5 bases, the J end by 0 bases, with 15 bases between. Germline CDR1 reads SGHNT; CDR2 reads YYREEE (reference sequence). Here the CDR3 DNA reads TGTGCCAGCAGTGGGCAGGGACCGAGCTCCTACGAGCAGTACTTC. Translation: CASSGQGPSSYEQYF.

V usage is TRBV30 and J usage is TRBJ1-5; D is ambiguous. CDR1 is GTSNPN and CDR2 is SVGIG in the germline V gene (reference sequence). The CDR3 spans 13 residues. The V gene lost 1 base and the J gene lost 7 bases, with 11 bases spanning the gap. CDR3 nucleotides: TGTGCCTGGAGTGAAAGGCCTGCGCAGCCCCAGCATTTT. It encodes CAWSERPAQPQHF.

This clone was seen once. The chain joins TRBV27 to TRBJ2-4; D is undetermined. The V end lost 6 bases, the J end lost 8 bases, and 17 bases lay between the germline ends. The length of the CDR3 is 14 residues. The germline V gene encodes CDR1 MNHEY and CDR2 SMNVEV (reference sequence). The CDR3, as DNA: TGTGCCAGCAGCCCCCGTGGCAGGAACGACATTCAGTACTTC. It yields the protein CASSPRGRNDIQYF.

This chain links TRBV7-2 with TRBJ2-3; 13 bases agree with TRBD2. The length of the CDR3 is 16 residues. Germline loops: CDR1 SGHTA, CDR2 FQGNSA. Losses at the gene ends were 4 bases for V and 5 bases for J; bases not matched to a gene: 6. The CDR3 DNA reads TGTGCCAGCAGCTCACTAGCGGGGGGGCAGAAAGATACGCAGTATTTT. Translated: CASSSLAGGQKDTQYF.

DNA for the CDR3: TGTGCCAGCAGCTTACAGGGCTACGAGCAGTACTTC. Protein product: CASSLQGYEQYF. J is TRBJ2-7 and V is TRBV7-9, with D tentatively TRBD1 (5 bases). The CDR3 loop spans 12 amino acids. Germline loops: CDR1 SEHNR, CDR2 FQNEAQ (reference sequence). The germline V and J ends were trimmed by 2 bases and 3 bases, with 5 bases remaining between them.